Listed here are 4 T cell receptor beta chains from one sample, sequenced in a study of blood T cell repertoires in COVID-19. Method: immunoSEQ multiplex PCR; TCRdb's copy keeps in-frame clones and lacks some. The table records fewer than 250,000 clones, 83% of them present only once. What was sequenced was PBMCs or T cells enriched from blood (not recorded which). These receptors all come from a woman in her 40s who had been exposed to COVID-19.

The J gene is TRBJ2-2, the V gene TRBV4-1; D unclear. Trimming removed 1 base from V and 4 bases from J, with 7 bases in between. The CDR3 sequence is 14 residues long. Germline values: CDR1 MGHRA, CDR2 YSYEKL. The CDR3 here is CASSQGRVTGELFF. CDR3 nucleotide sequence: TGCGCCAGCAGCCAAGGGAGAGTCACCGGGGAGCTGTTTTTT.

The chain uses TRBV5-1 and TRBJ1-1; 8 positions agree with TRBD1. Germline V gene sequence: CDR1 SGHRS, CDR2 YFSETQ. V gave up 1 base and J gave up 2 bases; unmatched junction bases: 4. The CDR3 extends over 15 amino acids. This chain's CDR3 is CASSLTGGYNTEAFF. Here the CDR3 DNA reads TGCGCCAGCAGCTTGACAGGGGGATATAACACTGAAGCTTTCTTT.

The chain employs TRBV10-3 and TRBJ2-4; 8 nucleotides align to TRBD1. Germline trimming cut 2 bases from V and 12 bases from J; bases unmatched to any gene: 6. Germline assignment: CDR1 ENHRY and CDR2 SYGVKD. The CDR3 sequence is 13 residues long. This CDR3 reads CAISELPGQDQYF. CDR3 nucleotide sequence: TGTGCCATCAGTGAGCTTCCGGGACAGGATCAGTACTTC.

This chain uses TRBV2 with TRBJ2-1, with TRBD2 matching over 14 bases. Germline V gene sequence: CDR1 SNHLY, CDR2 FYNNEI. After removal of 3 bases from V and 9 bases from J, the junction contained 4 bases not matched to a gene. The CDR3 totals 15 residues. CDR3 residues: CASSDRTSGGFEQFF. In DNA form, the CDR3 reads TGTGCCAGCAGTGATAGGACTAGCGGGGGGTTTGAGCAGTTCTTC.